This T cell receptor (beta chain) is drawn from a study of OX40 agonist ivuxolimab in advanced cancers. A note on the overall study: Ivuxolimab was a fully human IgG2 agonistic monoclonal antibody targeting the costimulatory receptor OX40 (CD134). Intravenous ivuxolimab was administered to patients every 2 weeks at six dose levels: 0.01, 0.1, 0.3, 1.5, 3 and 10 mg/kg. Of the roughly 52 patients in dose escalation, approximately 20 had hepatocellular carcinoma, about 15 had melanoma, 9 had renal cell carcinoma and 9 had head and neck cancer. The dose-escalation cohort was 80% to 90% male with a mean age of 60 years, ranging from about 20 to 80. Prior anti-PD-1, anti-PD-L1 or anti-CTLA-4 therapy was permitted, and approximately 40% of dose-escalation patients had received checkpoint inhibitors. Partial responses occurred in three dose-escalation patients: two with cutaneous melanoma and one with hepatocellular carcinoma. The point of sequencing TCRbeta in the periphery was to test whether ivuxolimab changed TCR sequence diversity and drove clonal T-cell expansion. The paper covers the monotherapy dose-escalation part of the phase I ivuxolimab trial, which included N of about 51 patients.

With regard to this clone: This receptor's antigen is unknown. No base quality information exists; no much larger clone differs at one position.

The trial excluded patients who had a history of autoimmune disease or who were on systemic immunosuppression. Peripheral blood for TCR sequencing was collected from all dose cohorts at baseline, on cycle 4 day 1, and on cycle 7 day 1. Samples were obtained from an open-label, multicenter, first-in-human phase I dose-escalation trial of ivuxolimab. Adults with locally advanced or metastatic melanoma, renal cell, hepatocellular, or head and neck squamous cell carcinoma were enrolled in the trial. CD4+ and CD8+ T cells were sorted separately from peripheral blood before TCR sequencing. The investigation overall reported the following: Which antigens the clonally expanded peripheral T cells were specific for was not determined. Low levels of normalized T-cell clonal expansion were also seen in some patients who did not respond. At doses of 0.1 to 3.0 mg/kg, clonal expansion of both CD4+ and CD8+ blood T cells was observed from baseline to week 6. On average, CD8+ T cells showed more expanded clones than CD4+ T cells after ivuxolimab. In the 0.1-3.0 mg/kg groups, partial responders had among the lowest normalized peripheral clonal expansion, particularly in CD8+ T cells.

Sequences SGHNT (CDR1) and YYREEE (CDR2) are obtained from the germline V gene (reference sequence). Measured from the cysteine to the phenylalanine, the CDR3 is 15 residues long. Of the read, only the CDR3 DNA is kept; its 45 bases are in frame from base 1. V lost 4 bases and J lost 4 bases; the stretch between them is 18 bases long. Genomic DNA was isolated from the sorted cells so that the TCRbeta CDR3 region could be sequenced. The immunoSEQ Assay was used to sequence the TCRbeta CDR3 regions. The table was pulled from immuneACCESS by TCRdb, which kept in-frame rearrangements only. Such tables lose some clones; where checked, under half of the loss comes from unresolved V genes, and the rest has no known cause. The sample table lists about 86,000 clones, about 93% of them with a count of one. The ten most abundant clones make up 1.1% of the sample.

The chain couples TRBV5-4 to TRBJ2-7; the D region is possibly TRBD1 or TRBD2, each matching across 6 bases. The receptor was derived from an adult with an advanced solid tumor such as melanoma, head and neck, liver or kidney cancer. This specimen was CD4+ or CD8+ T cells sorted from blood, taken in a trial of the OX40 agonist ivuxolimab. The nucleotide sequence is TGTGCCAGCAGCGGGGGGCCTGGCACGCTTTACGAGCAGTACTTC. Its translation reads: CASSGGPGTLYEQYF.